This TCR beta chain was observed in a study of neurological immune-mediated disorders. General study points: HTLV-1-associated myelopathy displayed the greatest TCR clonal expansion, and multiple sclerosis exhibited the smallest, lower than that of healthy controls. CDR3 amino acid sequences found in expanded clones were never shared across subjects, suggesting private repertoires in all groups.

This clonotype was seen a handful of times. Its antigen remains unknown. The starting material, 2 million PBMCs stored at -80 C, gave rise to the unsorted libraries. Trimming removed 6 bases at V and 1 base at J, with 10 bases between. Per germline, CDR1 KGHSH and CDR2 LQKENI. The CDR3 runs to 13 residues. One entry per CDR3 protein results from TCRdb running MiXCR on the 5' RACE reads. This table has tens of thousands of distinct CDR3 sequences, 3% to 4.5% appearing once. The chain recombines TRBV18 with TRBJ2-7, with a tentative D call TRBD1 (5 bases). The source material was PBMCs. The TCR comes from a woman aged 45-60 years with multiple sclerosis. DNA of the CDR3: TGTGCCAGCTCCCTCGGACATTCCTACGAGCAGTACTTC. It translates to CASSLGHSYEQYF.